The 25 T cell receptor beta chains given below trace back to one sample, sequenced in a study of beta chain features in type 1 diabetes. Every bit of the isolated RNA underwent reverse transcription, so sequencing read expressed TCRB transcripts. Clones were sequenced by immunoSEQ multiplex PCR, and TCRdb holds only the in-frame ones, with some missing. The sample records about 320,000 clones, 11% to 15% being singletons. The specimen was central memory CD4+ T cells from blood. These receptors were obtained from a young man in good health.

This clone turned up a few times. V gene TRBV5-6 combines with J gene TRBJ2-2; maybe TRBD2 (5 bases). V was cut by 0 bases and J by 4 bases, with 7 bases left in between. The CDR3 has 14 residues. Germline loops: CDR1 SGHDT, CDR2 YYEEEE. CDR3 DNA sequence: TGTGCCAGCAGCTTGGGGGGAGTCACCGGGGAGCTGTTTTTT. Translated, it gives CASSLGGVTGELFF.

The CDR3 region is CSARQGNEQYF. CDR3 in DNA: TGCAGTGCGCGACAGGGAAACGAGCAGTACTTC. The V gene is TRBV20-1, the J gene TRBJ2-7; 7 bases align to TRBD1. Germline V gene data show CDR1 as DFQATT and CDR2 as SNEGSKA (reference sequence). V shed 6 bases, J shed 5 bases, and the junction held 4 bases outside the gene matches. The CDR3 runs to 11 residues.

V usage is TRBV5-6 and J usage is TRBJ1-6, with a tentative D call TRBD1 (6 bases). V was clipped by 4 bases and J by 5 bases, with 19 bases between them. The CDR3 runs to 17 residues. From germline, CDR1 is SGHDT and CDR2 YYEEEE. CDR3 residues: CASSPITATGHNSPLHF. The CDR3 DNA follows: TGTGCCAGCAGCCCTATTACGGCCACAGGGCATAATTCACCCCTCCACTTT.

This chain links TRBV6-1 with TRBJ2-7, with 7 nucleotides matching TRBD1. This CDR3 has 16 amino acids. Germline CDR1 and CDR2: MNHNS and SASEGT. CDR3 region: CAISDNRGTSSYEQYV. The CDR3, as DNA: TGTGCCATCAGTGATAACAGGGGCACTAGCTCCTACGAGCAGTACGTC.

There are many counts of this clone. V usage is TRBV2 and J usage is TRBJ2-5, with D perhaps given as TRBD1 or TRBD2 (5 bases each). The germline V gene has CDR1 SNHLY and CDR2 FYNNEI. V was shortened by 6 bases and J by 5 bases, with 16 bases between the two germline ends. There are 14 residues in the CDR3. CDR3 loop: CASSAGAVVETQYF. CDR3 DNA sequence: TGTGCCAGCAGCGCCGGGGCCGTGGTGGAGACCCAGTACTTC. The whole variable domain, remainder taken from reference TRBV2 and TRBJ2-5, is EPEVTQTPSHQVTQMGQEVILRCVPISNHLYFYWYRQILGQKVEFLVSFYNNEISEKSEIFDDQFSVERPDGSNFTLKIRSTKLEDSAMYFCASSAGAVVETQYFGPGTRLLVL.

In this sample, this clone turned up a few times. The gene calls are TRBV5-4 and TRBJ1-5; tentatively, D is TRBD1 (5 bases). Per germline, CDR1 SGHNT and CDR2 YYREEE (reference sequence). V was cut by 5 bases and J by 5 bases, with 11 bases left in between. The CDR3 covers 13 residues. The CDR3 is CASSPGLDQPQHF. CDR3 coding DNA: TGTGCCAGCAGTCCGGGACTCGATCAGCCCCAGCATTTT.

This clone has just one count. V is TRBV28 and J is TRBJ1-2, with D hard to call. The V end was cut by 3 bases, the J end by 4 bases, with 9 bases between. The CDR3 is made up of 13 amino acids. Germline loops: CDR1 MDHEN, CDR2 SYDVKM. The chain's CDR3 is CASSLGRTYGYTF. The DNA for the CDR3 is TGTGCCAGCAGTTTGGGTCGGACCTATGGCTACACCTTC.

This clone was detected a few times. The chain combines TRBV7-2 with TRBJ2-2; D is perhaps TRBD2 (8 bases). Germline V gene data show CDR1 as SGHTA and CDR2 as FQGNSA. V was trimmed by 2 bases and J by 6 bases, leaving 22 bases between them. The CDR3 loop spans 18 amino acids. This chain's CDR3 is CASSLTYRGAGVSGELFF. The DNA for the CDR3 is TGTGCCAGCAGCTTAACTTACAGGGGAGCGGGAGTATCCGGGGAGCTGTTTTTT. The full variable domain, with the rest looked up from reference TRBV7-2 and TRBJ2-2, is GAGVSQSPSNKVTEKGKDVELRCDPISGHTALYWYRQSLGQGLEFLIYFQGNSAPDKSGLPSDRFSAERTGGSVSTLTIQRTQQEDSAVYLCASSLTYRGAGVSGELFFGEGSRLTVL.

This clone was seen a handful of times. V usage is TRBV5-1 and J usage is TRBJ2-5; possibly TRBD2 for D (6 bases). This CDR3 has 13 amino acids. V lost 6 bases and J 1 base, leaving 10 bases between the germline ends. Germline loops: CDR1 SGHRS, CDR2 YFSETQ. CDR3 amino acids: CASKVGGQETQYF. In DNA, the CDR3 is TGCGCCAGCAAAGTGGGGGGCCAAGAGACCCAGTACTTC.

The chain uses TRBV5-1 and TRBJ2-1, with TRBD1 matching 7 bases. V trimming: 6 bases; J trimming: 0 bases; junction bases outside the gene matches: 6. Germline values: CDR1 SGHRS, CDR2 YFSETQ. The CDR3 contains 15 residues. CDR3 in DNA: TGCGCCAGCACCAGGGACAGAACCTCCTACAATGAGCAGTTCTTC. This gives the protein CASTRDRTSYNEQFF.

The chain carries TRBV10-1 and TRBJ2-1; 9 bases map to TRBD2. The trim removed 4 bases at V and 0 bases at J, leaving 7 bases unmatched. Germline assignment: CDR1 WNHNN and CDR2 SYGVQD (reference sequence). There are 17 residues in the CDR3. CDR3 sequence reads: CASSGISGGYSYNEQFF. Here the CDR3 DNA reads TGCGCCAGCAGTGGTATTAGCGGGGGATACTCCTACAATGAGCAGTTCTTC.

This clone came up many times. The V gene is TRBV7-2, the J gene TRBJ2-2; 7 bases map to TRBD2. Germline V gene data show CDR1 as SGHTA and CDR2 as FQGNSA. There are 16 residues in the CDR3. The junction had 13 bases not matched to a gene; V was cut back by 7 bases and J by 5 bases. CDR3 loop: CASKHRAGTETGELFF. The DNA for the CDR3 is TGTGCCAGCAAGCACCGAGCGGGGACGGAGACCGGGGAGCTGTTTTTT.

On this clone: The identical CDR3 is also encoded by other nucleotide sequences in the sample. The chain combines TRBV7-9 with TRBJ1-1, with D unresolved. Germline V gene data show CDR1 as SEHNR and CDR2 as FQNEAQ (reference sequence). The CDR3 sequence is 12 residues long. The V gene lost 1 base and the J gene lost 5 bases, with 5 bases spanning the gap. CDR3 in DNA: TGTGCCAGCAGCTTAGAGGTGACTGAAGCTTTCTTT. It translates to CASSLEVTEAFF.

This chain uses TRBV29-1 with TRBJ2-7; D is uncertain. Between the trimmed V and J ends, which lost 4 bases and 3 bases, there was a span of 16 bases. Germline lookup yields CDR1 SQVTM and CDR2 ANQGSEA. The CDR3 length is 14 residues. The CDR3 DNA is TGCAGCGTTGGAAGGTCCACCATCCTCTACGAGCAGTACTTC. This encodes CSVGRSTILYEQYF.

This rearrangement joins TRBV13 to TRBJ2-3; 9 bases agree with TRBD1. Losses at the gene ends were 6 bases for V and 6 bases for J; bases not matched to a gene: 4. Per the germline V gene, CDR1 is PRHDT and CDR2 is FYEKMQ (reference sequence). The CDR3 loop spans 13 amino acids. The CDR3 DNA reads as TGTGCCAGCAGACGGACAGGGGTTGATACGCAGTATTTT. Translation: CASRRTGVDTQYF.

The chain uses TRBV19 and TRBJ1-2; the D is unclear. Looked up from germline, CDR1 is LNHDA and CDR2 is SQIVND (reference sequence). The ends were cut back, 3 bases at V and 8 bases at J, with 19 bases in the middle. The CDR3 contains 15 residues. The CDR3 is CASSIAGESRGGYTF. CDR3 bases: TGTGCCAGTAGTATCGCGGGTGAATCCCGCGGCGGCTACACCTTC.

The chain couples TRBV6-1 to TRBJ2-4; the D is unclear. Looked up from germline, CDR1 is MNHNS and CDR2 is SASEGT. CDR3 length equals 10 residues. V gave up 8 bases and J gave up 9 bases, with 8 bases separating them. The CDR3 DNA is TGTGCCAGCTCCATGGGCATTCAGTACTTC. This sequence encodes CASSMGIQYF.

CDR3 in amino acids: CASSLGRQGWNTGELFF. In nucleotides, the CDR3 is TGTGCCAGCAGCTTAGGGCGACAGGGGTGGAACACCGGGGAGCTGTTTTTT. This chain joins TRBV11-3 and TRBJ2-2; 8 bases are shared with TRBD1. The germline V gene encodes CDR1 SGHNT and CDR2 YENEEA. The CDR3 length is 17 residues. V shed 1 base, J shed 1 base, and the junction held 5 bases outside the gene matches.

V and J are TRBV11-3 and TRBJ2-2; maybe TRBD1 (5 bases). CDR3 length: 15 residues. Germline V gene lookup returns CDR1 SGHNT and CDR2 YENEEA. V was cut by 5 bases and J by 4 bases, with 14 bases left in between. As DNA, the CDR3 is TGTGCCAGCAGCCCCTCCCCCCAGGGCACCGGGGAGCTGTTTTTT. Encoded protein: CASSPSPQGTGELFF.

The genes are TRBV11-3 and TRBJ2-5; 13 nucleotides line up with TRBD2. Trimming removed 5 bases from V and 5 bases from J; junction bases left unmatched: 5. CDR1 and CDR2 (germline): SGHNT, YENEEA. The CDR3 sequence is 15 residues long. The chain's CDR3 is CASSITSGGGETQYF. The CDR3 nucleotides are TGTGCCAGCAGCATAACTAGCGGGGGGGGCGAGACCCAGTACTTC.

This clone has more than one count but fewer than ten. The J gene is TRBJ1-4, the V gene TRBV5-1; possibly TRBD1 for D (6 bases). Germline CDR1 SGHRS, CDR2 YFSETQ. V was shortened by 5 bases and J by 6 bases, with 17 bases between the two germline ends. CDR3 length: 15 amino acids. CDR3 DNA: TGCGCCAGCAGTCTTCGAATACAGGGTGATGAAAAACTGTTTTTT. This sequence encodes CASSLRIQGDEKLFF.

The chain combines TRBV7-2 with TRBJ2-3, with D uncertain. V lost 1 base, J lost 0 bases, and 5 bases lay in between. Germline loops: CDR1 SGHTA, CDR2 FQGNSA. CDR3 length: 14 residues. CDR3 sequence: CASSLDGSTDTQYF. CDR3 coding DNA: TGTGCCAGCAGCTTAGACGGTAGCACAGATACGCAGTATTTT.

This clone turned up a few times. The chain combines TRBV19 with TRBJ2-2, with D perhaps TRBD1 (6 bases). Trimming shortened V by 7 bases and J by 6 bases, and 15 bases separated the two germline ends. Germline V gives CDR1 LNHDA, CDR2 SQIVND (reference sequence). This CDR3 comprises 14 residues. CDR3 nucleotide sequence: TGTGCCAGTAATGGACAGTTTCCACCCGGGGAGCTGTTTTTT. As protein: CASNGQFPPGELFF.

This chain joins TRBV4-1 and TRBJ2-5; D unclear. This CDR3 is built from 14 residues. The germline V and J ends were trimmed by 0 bases and 5 bases, with 10 bases remaining between them. Germline V gene data show CDR1 as MGHRA and CDR2 as YSYEKL. CDR3 nucleotide sequence: TGCGCCAGCAGCCAAGATGAGCGACGGGAGACCCAGTACTTC. This encodes CASSQDERRETQYF.

This clone was seen more than once but under ten times. The chain links TRBV6-5 to TRBJ2-1; D not certain. Germline V gives CDR1 MNHEY, CDR2 SVGAGI. CDR3 length equals 14 residues. V lost 2 bases to trimming and J lost 6 bases, with 11 bases between them. The chain's CDR3 is CASSYGPLGNEQFF. The CDR3 DNA is TGTGCCAGCAGTTACGGTCCGCTCGGCAATGAGCAGTTCTTC.